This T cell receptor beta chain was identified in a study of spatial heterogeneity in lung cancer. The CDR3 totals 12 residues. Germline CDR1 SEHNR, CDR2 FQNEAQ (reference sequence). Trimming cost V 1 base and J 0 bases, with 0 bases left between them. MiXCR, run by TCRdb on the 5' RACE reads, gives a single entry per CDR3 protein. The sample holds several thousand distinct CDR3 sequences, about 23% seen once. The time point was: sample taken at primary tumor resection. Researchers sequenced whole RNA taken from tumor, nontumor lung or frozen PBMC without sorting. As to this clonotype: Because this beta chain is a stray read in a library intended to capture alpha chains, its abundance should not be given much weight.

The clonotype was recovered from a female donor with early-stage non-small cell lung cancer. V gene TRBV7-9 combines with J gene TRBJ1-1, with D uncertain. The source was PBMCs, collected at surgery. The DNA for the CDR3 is TGTGCCAGCAGCTTAGTGAACACTGAAGCTTTCTTT. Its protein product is CASSLVNTEAFF.